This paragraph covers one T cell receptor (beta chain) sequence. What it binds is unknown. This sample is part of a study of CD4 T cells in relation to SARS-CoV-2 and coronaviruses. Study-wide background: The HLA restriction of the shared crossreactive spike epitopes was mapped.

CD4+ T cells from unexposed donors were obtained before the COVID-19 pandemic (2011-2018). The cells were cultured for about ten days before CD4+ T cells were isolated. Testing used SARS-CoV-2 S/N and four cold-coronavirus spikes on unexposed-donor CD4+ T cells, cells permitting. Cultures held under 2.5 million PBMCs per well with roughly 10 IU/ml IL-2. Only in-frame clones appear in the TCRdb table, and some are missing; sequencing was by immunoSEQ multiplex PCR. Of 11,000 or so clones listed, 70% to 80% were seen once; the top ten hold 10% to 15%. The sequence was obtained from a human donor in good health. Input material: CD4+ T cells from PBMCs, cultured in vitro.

The CDR3 loop reads CASSEWASGRVVHEQYF. CDR3 nucleotides: TGTGCCAGCAGTGAATGGGCTAGCGGGAGGGTAGTCCACGAGCAGTACTTC. The V gene is TRBV2, the J gene TRBJ2-7, with TRBD2 identical over 12 bases. This CDR3 is 17 amino acids long. Germline lookup yields CDR1 SNHLY and CDR2 FYNNEI. The V and J ends lost 2 bases and 5 bases, in that order; junction bases with no gene match: 10.